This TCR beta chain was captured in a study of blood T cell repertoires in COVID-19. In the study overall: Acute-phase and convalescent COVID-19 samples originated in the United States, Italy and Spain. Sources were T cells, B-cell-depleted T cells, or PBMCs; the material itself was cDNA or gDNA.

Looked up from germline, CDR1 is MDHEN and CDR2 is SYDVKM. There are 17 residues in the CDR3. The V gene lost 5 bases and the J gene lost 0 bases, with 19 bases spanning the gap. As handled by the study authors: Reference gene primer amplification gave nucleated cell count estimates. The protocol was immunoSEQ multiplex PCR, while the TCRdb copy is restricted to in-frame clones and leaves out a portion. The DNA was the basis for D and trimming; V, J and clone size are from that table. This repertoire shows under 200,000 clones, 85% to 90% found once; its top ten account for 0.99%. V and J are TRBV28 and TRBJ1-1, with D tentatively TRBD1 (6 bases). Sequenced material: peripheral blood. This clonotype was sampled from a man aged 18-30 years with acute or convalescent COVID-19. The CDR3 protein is CASSPWEQGIMNTEAFF. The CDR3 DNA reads TGTGCCAGCAGTCCTTGGGAACAGGGAATTATGAACACTGAAGCTTTCTTT.